One sample yielded the 10 T cell receptor beta chains listed below, sequenced in a study of T cells after yellow fever vaccination. TCRdb itself ran the 5' RACE reads through MiXCR, one entry per CDR3 protein. The sample yields tens of thousands of distinct CDR3 sequences, 7.7% seen once. Material: CD8+ T cells sorted from PBMCs, obtained on the day of the yellow fever booster vaccination. The receptors originated from a man younger than 40 who received the YFV17D yellow fever vaccine.

The chain carries TRBV3-1 and TRBJ1-2, with D unclear. Germline CDR1 reads LGHDT; CDR2 reads YNNKEL (reference sequence). Trimming shortened V by 0 bases and J by 3 bases, and 14 bases separated the two germline ends. The CDR3 is 16 residues long. The CDR3: CASSQEGSTWDYGYTF. CDR3 in DNA: TGTGCCAGCAGCCAAGAGGGGTCGACTTGGGACTATGGCTACACCTTC.

This sequence joins TRBV19 and TRBJ2-7, with 8 bases fitting TRBD2. The V gene end was trimmed by 9 bases and the J gene end by 5 bases; junction bases not matched to a gene: 15. Germline CDR1 is LNHDA and CDR2 is SQIVND (reference sequence). CDR3 length: 15 amino acids. The CDR3 DNA reads TGTGCCAGAGTTCAGGAGGCGGGGGGAAGGGACGAGCAGTACTTC. This translates into CARVQEAGGRDEQYF.

In its sample, this clonotype was seen a few times. This rearrangement joins TRBV7-9 to TRBJ2-7; 10 bases line up with TRBD2. Germline values: CDR1 SEHNR, CDR2 FQNEAQ (reference sequence). V was pared by 5 bases and J by 2 bases, with 9 bases of the junction left unmatched. This CDR3 spans 16 amino acids. CDR3 nucleotide sequence: TGTGCCAGCAGCCCCGGCCTAGCGGGAGTGGCCTACGAGCAGTACTTC. Translation gives CASSPGLAGVAYEQYF. The complete variable domain, with remaining parts taken from reference TRBV7-9 and TRBJ2-7, reads DTGVSQNPRHKITKRGQNVTFRCDPISEHNRLYWYRQTLGQGPEFLTYFQNEAQLEKSRLLSDRFSAERPKGSFSTLEIQRTEQGDSAMYLCASSPGLAGVAYEQYFGPGTRLTVT.

This chain joins TRBV19 and TRBJ2-1; 7 positions agree with TRBD2. The CDR3 contains 17 residues. Losses at the gene ends were 3 bases for V and 5 bases for J; bases not matched to a gene: 13. Germline loops: CDR1 LNHDA, CDR2 SQIVND (reference sequence). The CDR3 sequence is CASSMAPRDYRHNEQFF. The CDR3 nucleotides are TGTGCCAGTAGTATGGCGCCAAGGGACTATCGCCACAATGAGCAGTTCTTC. Looking up the rest from reference TRBV19 and TRBJ2-1 gives the full variable domain: DGGITQSPKYLFRKEGQNVTLSCEQNLNHDAMYWYRQDPGQGLRLIYYSQIVNDFQKGDIAEGYSVSREKKESFPLTVTSAQKNPTAFYLCASSMAPRDYRHNEQFFGPGTRLTVL.

This clonotype was recorded many times. The J gene is TRBJ2-7, the V gene TRBV7-2; tentatively, D is TRBD2 (5 bases). This CDR3 contains 14 residues. Germline loops: CDR1 SGHTA, CDR2 FQGNSA. V was cut by 1 base and J by 2 bases, with 9 bases left in between. DNA for the CDR3: TGTGCCAGCAGCTTAGGCGGGCGAACCTACGAGCAGTACTTC. Its protein is CASSLGGRTYEQYF.

This clonotype was found a few times. The chain uses TRBV5-1 and TRBJ2-1; the match to TRBD2 covers 13 bases. The CDR3 spans 19 residues. The V gene's germline CDR1 is SGHRS and CDR2 YFSETQ. Unmatched junction bases numbered 10, after V lost 2 bases and J lost 2 bases. The CDR3 DNA reads as TGCGCCAGCAGCTTCGTAGCACCGGGACTAGCGGGAACCTACAATGAGCAGTTCTTC. Encoded protein: CASSFVAPGLAGTYNEQFF.

This clonotype was seen a handful of times. This rearrangement joins TRBV4-3 to TRBJ2-1; D not resolved. This CDR3 has 17 amino acids. The V gene lost 0 bases and the J gene lost 3 bases, with 15 bases spanning the gap. Germline V lookup: CDR1 LGHNA, CDR2 YSLEER. The CDR3 DNA sequence: TGCGCCAGCAGCCAAGATCCGGCGGCCTCGGGCTACAATGAGCAGTTCTTC. Residues: CASSQDPAASGYNEQFF.

The chain combines TRBV5-1 with TRBJ2-1; 7 bases are a match to TRBD1. The CDR3 length is 12 residues. Trimming took 0 bases from V and 12 from J; bases not matched to a gene: 3. CDR1 and CDR2 (germline): SGHRS, YFSETQ. CDR3 amino acids: CASSLEGAWQFF. Here the CDR3 DNA reads TGCGCCAGCAGCTTGGAGGGGGCTTGGCAGTTCTTC.

V and J are TRBV20-1 and TRBJ2-7, with TRBD2 identical over 13 bases. There are 19 residues in the CDR3. Losses at the gene ends were 0 bases for V and 0 bases for J; bases not matched to a gene: 11. CDR1 DFQATT and CDR2 SNEGSKA come from the germline V gene (reference sequence). CDR3: CSARDTGLAGAASSYEQYF. The CDR3 region has the DNA TGCAGTGCTAGAGATACAGGACTAGCGGGAGCCGCCTCCTCCTACGAGCAGTACTTC.

CDR3 nucleotide sequence: TGTGCCAGCAGTTTTGGGTTCTCCACTGAAGCTTTCTTT. Protein product: CASSFGFSTEAFF. This chain connects TRBV27 to TRBJ1-1; D is undetermined. With 3 bases removed from V and 4 bases from J, the gap between germline ends came to 9 bases. The CDR3 sequence is 13 residues long. From germline, CDR1 is MNHEY and CDR2 SMNVEV (reference sequence).